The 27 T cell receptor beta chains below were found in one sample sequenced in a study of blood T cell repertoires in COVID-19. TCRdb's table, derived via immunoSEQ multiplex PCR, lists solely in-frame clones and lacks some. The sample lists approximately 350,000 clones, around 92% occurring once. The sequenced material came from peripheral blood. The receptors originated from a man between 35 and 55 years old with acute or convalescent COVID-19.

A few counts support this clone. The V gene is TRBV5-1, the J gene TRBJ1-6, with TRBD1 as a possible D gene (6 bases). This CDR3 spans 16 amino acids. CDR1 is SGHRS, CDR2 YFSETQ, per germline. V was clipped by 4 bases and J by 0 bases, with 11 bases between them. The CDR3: CASSRRQDSYNSPLHF. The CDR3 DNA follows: TGCGCCAGCAGCCGCCGACAGGACTCCTATAATTCACCCCTCCACTTT. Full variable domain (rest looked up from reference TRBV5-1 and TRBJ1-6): KAGVTQTPRYLIKTRGQQVTLSCSPISGHRSVSWYQQTPGQGLQFLFEYFSETQRNKGNFPGRFSGRQFSNSRSEMNVSTLELGDSALYLCASSRRQDSYNSPLHFGNGTRLTVT.

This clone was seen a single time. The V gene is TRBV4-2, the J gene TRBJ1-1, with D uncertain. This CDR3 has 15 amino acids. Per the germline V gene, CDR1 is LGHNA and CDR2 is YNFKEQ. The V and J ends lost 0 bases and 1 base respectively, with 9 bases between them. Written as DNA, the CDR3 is TGTGCCAGCAGCCAAGATGAGGAGGCGAACACTGAAGCTTTCTTT. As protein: CASSQDEEANTEAFF.

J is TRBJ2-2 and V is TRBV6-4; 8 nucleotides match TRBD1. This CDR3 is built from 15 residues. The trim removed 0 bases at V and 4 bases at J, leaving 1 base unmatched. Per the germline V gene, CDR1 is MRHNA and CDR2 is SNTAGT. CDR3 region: CASSDSTGATGELFF. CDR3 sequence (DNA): TGTGCCAGCAGTGACTCGACAGGGGCCACCGGGGAGCTGTTTTTT.

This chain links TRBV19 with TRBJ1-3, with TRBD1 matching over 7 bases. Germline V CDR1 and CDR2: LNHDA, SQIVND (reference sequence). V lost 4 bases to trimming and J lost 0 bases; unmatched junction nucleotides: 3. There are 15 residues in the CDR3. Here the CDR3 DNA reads TGTGCCAGTAGTACCGGGACAGCCTCTGGAAACACCATATATTTT. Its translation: CASSTGTASGNTIYF.

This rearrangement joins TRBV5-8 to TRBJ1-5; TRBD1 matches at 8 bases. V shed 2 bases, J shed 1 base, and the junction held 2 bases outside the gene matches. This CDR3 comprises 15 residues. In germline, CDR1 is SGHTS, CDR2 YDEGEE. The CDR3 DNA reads TGTGCCAGCAGCTTAGGGGACAGGAGCAATCAGCCCCAGCATTTT. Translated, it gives CASSLGDRSNQPQHF.

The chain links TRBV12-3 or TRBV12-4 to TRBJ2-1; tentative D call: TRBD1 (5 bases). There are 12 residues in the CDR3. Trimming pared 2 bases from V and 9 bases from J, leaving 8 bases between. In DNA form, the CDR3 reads TGTGCCAGCAGTTTAAGTAGGGGTGAGCAGTTCTTC. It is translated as CASSLSRGEQFF.

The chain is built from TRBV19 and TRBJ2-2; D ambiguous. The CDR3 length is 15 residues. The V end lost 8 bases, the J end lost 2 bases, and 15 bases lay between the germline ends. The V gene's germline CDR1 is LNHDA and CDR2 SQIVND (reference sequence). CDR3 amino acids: CASRVSALNTGELFF. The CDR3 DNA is TGTGCCAGTCGGGTCTCGGCCCTTAACACCGGGGAGCTGTTTTTT.

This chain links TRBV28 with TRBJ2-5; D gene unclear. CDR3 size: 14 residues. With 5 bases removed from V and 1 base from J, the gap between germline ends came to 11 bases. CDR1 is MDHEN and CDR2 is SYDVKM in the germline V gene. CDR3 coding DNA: TGTGCCAGCAGTCCCCCCCGGGTCCAAGAGACCCAGTACTTC. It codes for CASSPPRVQETQYF. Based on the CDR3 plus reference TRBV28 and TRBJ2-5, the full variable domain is DVKVTQSSRYLVKRTGEKVFLECVQDMDHENMFWYRQDPGLGLRLIYFSYDVKMKEKGDIPEGYSVSREKKERFSLILESASTNQTSMYLCASSPPRVQETQYFGPGTRLLVL.

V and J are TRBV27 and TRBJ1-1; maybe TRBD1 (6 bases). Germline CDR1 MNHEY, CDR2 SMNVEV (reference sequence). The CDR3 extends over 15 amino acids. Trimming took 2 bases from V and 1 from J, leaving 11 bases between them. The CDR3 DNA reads TGTGCCAGCAGTTTAGTGGGGGCAGCGAACACTGAAGCTTTCTTT. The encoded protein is CASSLVGAANTEAFF.

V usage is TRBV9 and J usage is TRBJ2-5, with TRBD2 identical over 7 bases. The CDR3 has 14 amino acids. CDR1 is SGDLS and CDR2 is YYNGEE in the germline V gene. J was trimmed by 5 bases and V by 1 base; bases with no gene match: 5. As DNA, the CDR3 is TGTGCCAGCAGCGTAAGCGGGGCGGGGGAGACCCAGTACTTC. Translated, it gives CASSVSGAGETQYF.

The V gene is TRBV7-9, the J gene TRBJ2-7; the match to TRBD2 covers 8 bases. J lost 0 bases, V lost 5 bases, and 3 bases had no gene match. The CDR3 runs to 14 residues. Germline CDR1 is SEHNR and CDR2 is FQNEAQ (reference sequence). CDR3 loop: CASSAGGTSYEQYF. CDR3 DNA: TGTGCCAGCAGCGCGGGAGGAACCTCCTACGAGCAGTACTTC.

In nucleotides, the CDR3 is TGCGCCAGCAGCCAAGATCTGGTAGCGGGGTACGAGCAGTACTTC. Protein product: CASSQDLVAGYEQYF. This sequence joins TRBV4-3 and TRBJ2-7; 8 bases agree with TRBD2. This CDR3 is built from 15 residues. V lost 0 bases, J lost 4 bases, and 5 bases stayed unmatched. Germline CDR1 is LGHNA and CDR2 is YSLEER.

The CDR3 loop reads CASSLLSGVFEQYF. The CDR3 nucleotides read TGTGCCAGCAGTTTATTATCGGGAGTGTTCGAGCAGTACTTC. The chain combines TRBV28 with TRBJ2-7; D is possibly TRBD2 (6 bases). The V end lost 1 base, the J end lost 6 bases, and 13 bases lay between the germline ends. Germline lookup yields CDR1 MDHEN and CDR2 SYDVKM. There are 14 residues in the CDR3.

The CDR3 is CASRLTGFAGEKLFF. The CDR3 DNA follows: TGTGCCAGCAGACTAACAGGGTTTGCCGGTGAAAAACTGTTTTTT. The chain has TRBV25-1 and TRBJ1-4, with D tentatively TRBD1 (6 bases). From germline, CDR1 is MGHDK and CDR2 SYGVNS. V lost 6 bases and J lost 7, with 18 bases in between. The CDR3 sequence is 15 residues long.

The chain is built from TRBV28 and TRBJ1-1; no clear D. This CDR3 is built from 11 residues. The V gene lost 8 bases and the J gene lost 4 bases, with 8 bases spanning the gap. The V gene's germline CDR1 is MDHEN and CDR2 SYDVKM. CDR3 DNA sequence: TGTGCCAGCTTGCAACTCACTGAAGCTTTCTTT. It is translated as CASLQLTEAFF.

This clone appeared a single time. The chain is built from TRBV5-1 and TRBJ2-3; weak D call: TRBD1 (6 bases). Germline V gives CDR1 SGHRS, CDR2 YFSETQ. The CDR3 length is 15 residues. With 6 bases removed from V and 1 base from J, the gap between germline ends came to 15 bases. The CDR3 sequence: CASTPGVGGTDTQYF. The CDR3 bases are TGCGCCAGCACCCCAGGGGTGGGGGGCACAGATACGCAGTATTTT.

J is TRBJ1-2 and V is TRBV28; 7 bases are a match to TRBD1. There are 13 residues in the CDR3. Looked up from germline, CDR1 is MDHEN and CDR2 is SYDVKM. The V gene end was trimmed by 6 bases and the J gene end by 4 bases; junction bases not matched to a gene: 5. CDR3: CASRGQSPYGYTF. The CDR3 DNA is TGTGCCAGCAGGGGACAGTCGCCCTATGGCTACACCTTC.

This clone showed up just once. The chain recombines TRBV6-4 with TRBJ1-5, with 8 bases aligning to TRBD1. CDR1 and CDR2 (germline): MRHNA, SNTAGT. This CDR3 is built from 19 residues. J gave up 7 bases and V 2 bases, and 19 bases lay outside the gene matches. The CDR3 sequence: CASSDTYSIDRGRNQPQHF. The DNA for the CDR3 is TGTGCCAGCAGTGACACCTACTCTATTGACAGGGGCCGAAACCAGCCCCAGCATTTT.

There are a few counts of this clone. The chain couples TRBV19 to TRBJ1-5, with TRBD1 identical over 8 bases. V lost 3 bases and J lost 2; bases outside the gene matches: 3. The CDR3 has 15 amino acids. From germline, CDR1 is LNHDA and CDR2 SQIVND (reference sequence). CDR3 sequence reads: CASSMDREGNQPQHF. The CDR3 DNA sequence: TGTGCCAGTAGTATGGACAGGGAGGGCAATCAGCCCCAGCATTTT.

CDR3 loop: CAGQNAYGNTIYF. The CDR3 DNA follows: TGTGCCGGGCAGAACGCTTATGGAAACACCATATATTTT. The chain recombines TRBV28 with TRBJ1-3; D ambiguous. Trimming left V 11 bases short and J 3 bases short, with 14 bases between. CDR3 length: 13 amino acids. CDR1 and CDR2 from the germline V gene are MDHEN and SYDVKM.

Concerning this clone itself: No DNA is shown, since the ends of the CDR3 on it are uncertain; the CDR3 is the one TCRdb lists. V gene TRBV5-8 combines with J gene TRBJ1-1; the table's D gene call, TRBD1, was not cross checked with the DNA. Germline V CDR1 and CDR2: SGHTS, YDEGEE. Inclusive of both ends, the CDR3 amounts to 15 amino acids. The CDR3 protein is CASSPLWQEDTEAFF.

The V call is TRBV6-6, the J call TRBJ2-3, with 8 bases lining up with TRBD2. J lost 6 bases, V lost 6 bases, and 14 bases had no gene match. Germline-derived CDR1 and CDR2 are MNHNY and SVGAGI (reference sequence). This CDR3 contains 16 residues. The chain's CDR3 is CASSIRQSGRPDTQYF. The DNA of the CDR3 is TGTGCCAGCAGCATCCGACAAAGCGGGAGACCCGATACGCAGTATTTT.

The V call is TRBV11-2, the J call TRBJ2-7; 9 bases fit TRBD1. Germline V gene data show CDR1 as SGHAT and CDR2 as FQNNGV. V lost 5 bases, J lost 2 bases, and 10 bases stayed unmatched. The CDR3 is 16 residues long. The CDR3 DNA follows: TGTGCCAGCAGCCTCGGGGGGACAGGGATCCCCTACGAGCAGTACTTC. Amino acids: CASSLGGTGIPYEQYF.

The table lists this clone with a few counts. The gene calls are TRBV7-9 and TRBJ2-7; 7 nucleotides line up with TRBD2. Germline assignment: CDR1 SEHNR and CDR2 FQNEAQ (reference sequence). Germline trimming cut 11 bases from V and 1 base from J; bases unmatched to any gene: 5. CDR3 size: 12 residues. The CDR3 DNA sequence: TGTGCCGGGGGGGTCGCATCCTACGAGCAGTACTTC. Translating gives CAGGVASYEQYF.

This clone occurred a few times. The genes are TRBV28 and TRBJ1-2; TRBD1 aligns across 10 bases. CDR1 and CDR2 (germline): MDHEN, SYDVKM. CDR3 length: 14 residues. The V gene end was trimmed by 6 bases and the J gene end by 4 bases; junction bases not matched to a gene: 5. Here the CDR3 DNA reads TGTGCCAGCAGGAGACAGGGGGCGGTCTATGGCTACACCTTC. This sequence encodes CASRRQGAVYGYTF.

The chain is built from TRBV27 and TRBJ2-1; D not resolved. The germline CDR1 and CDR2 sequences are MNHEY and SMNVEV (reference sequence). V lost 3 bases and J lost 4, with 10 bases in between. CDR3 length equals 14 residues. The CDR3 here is CASSFLYLYNEQFF. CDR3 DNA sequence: TGTGCCAGCAGTTTTCTATATTTATACAATGAGCAGTTCTTC.

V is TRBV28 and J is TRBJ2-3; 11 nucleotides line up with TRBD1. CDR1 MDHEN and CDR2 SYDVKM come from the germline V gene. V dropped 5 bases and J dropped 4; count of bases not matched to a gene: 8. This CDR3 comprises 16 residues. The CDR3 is CASSVGQGAGADTQYF. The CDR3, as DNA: TGTGCCAGCAGTGTAGGACAGGGGGCCGGAGCAGATACGCAGTATTTT.